This passage covers 28 T cell receptor beta chains from one sample sequenced in a study of T cells in Graves' hyperthyroidism and ophthalmopathy. RNA transcripts provided the source from which TCR beta CDR3 regions were amplified. During a first-round RT-PCR of the TCR CDR3, the HTBI primer set was used. TCRdb re-called the multiplex PCR reads with MiXCR, one entry per CDR3 protein. The sample holds over 650,000 distinct CDR3 sequences; around 17% are singletons and the top ten take under 9.5%. Sequencing was performed on blood. These receptors all stem from a young man with Graves' hyperthyroidism.

This clonotype was detected only a few times. The chain is built from TRBV4-1 and TRBJ2-7; weak D call: TRBD2 (6 bases). The CDR3 covers 15 residues. The V end lost 1 base, the J end lost 3 bases, and 13 bases lay between the germline ends. Germline V gene sequence: CDR1 MGHRA, CDR2 YSYEKL. CDR3: CASSQGGGANYEQYF. The CDR3 nucleotides read TGCGCCAGCAGCCAAGGAGGAGGGGCCAACTACGAGCAGTACTTC.

This clonotype was counted between two and nine times. The CDR3: CSASQQVGGMNQPQHF. The CDR3 coding sequence is TGCAGTGCTAGTCAGCAGGTCGGGGGCATGAATCAGCCCCAGCATTTT. The V call is TRBV20-1, the J call TRBJ1-5; possible D gene TRBD1, 6 bases. Trimming took off 3 bases at V and 4 bases at J, with 19 bases between the two ends. CDR1 is DFQATT, CDR2 SNEGSKA, per germline (reference sequence). The CDR3 totals 16 residues.

This clonotype was found once. The DNA is omitted, as the CDR3 cannot be located on it reliably, and the CDR3 follows TCRdb's listing. V usage is TRBV28 and J usage is TRBJ2-7; the table's D call, TRBD1, has no DNA check behind it. Germline V CDR1 and CDR2: MDHEN, SYDVKM. The CDR3 region is 15 residues in length, termini included. The CDR3 reads CAGSSSGQGLYEQYF.

The sample holds a few counts of this clonotype. The rearrangement links TRBV28 to TRBJ1-1; D gene unclear. The V gene lost 5 bases and the J gene lost 0 bases, with 10 bases spanning the gap. CDR1 MDHEN and CDR2 SYDVKM come from the germline V gene. This CDR3 region has 14 residues. In nucleotides, the CDR3 is TGTGCCAGCAGTCCGATAACCCTGAACACTGAAGCTTTCTTT. Amino acid sequence: CASSPITLNTEAFF.

This clonotype was counted many times. This CDR3 reads CAISESEGQALYEQYF. CDR3 in DNA: TGTGCCATCAGTGAGTCCGAGGGACAGGCCCTCTACGAGCAGTACTTC. This chain links TRBV10-3 with TRBJ2-7; 8 nucleotides align to TRBD1. V was clipped by 0 bases and J by 3 bases; unmatched bases: 7. The CDR3 consists of 16 residues. Germline values: CDR1 ENHRY, CDR2 SYGVKD.

Many counts were recorded for this clonotype. This chain uses TRBV5-6 with TRBJ1-1, with D possibly matching TRBD1 (5 bases). CDR3 size: 15 residues. The V end lost 6 bases, the J end lost 0 bases, and 15 bases lay between the germline ends. Per the germline V gene, CDR1 is SGHDT and CDR2 is YYEEEE. The CDR3 region has the DNA TGTGCCAGCACCCCCGCCCAGGGTATGAACACTGAAGCTTTCTTT. The encoded protein is CASTPAQGMNTEAFF. Full variable domain (missing parts from reference TRBV5-6 and TRBJ1-1): DAGVTQSPTHLIKTRGQQVTLRCSPKSGHDTVSWYQQALGQGPQFIFQYYEEEERQRGNFPDRFSGHQFPNYSSELNVNALLLGDSALYLCASTPAQGMNTEAFFGQGTRLTVV.

This clonotype was picked up a small number of times. This sequence joins TRBV12-5 and TRBJ2-1; D unclear. CDR3 length: 14 residues. Germline CDR1 LGHNT, CDR2 FRNRAP. The V and J ends lost 1 base and 12 bases respectively, with 16 bases between them. The CDR3 loop is CASGLGTSRDVQFF. Here the CDR3 DNA reads TGTGCTAGTGGTTTGGGAACCTCTAGAGATGTGCAGTTCTTC.

In this sample, this clonotype turned up many times. The chain has TRBV11-3 and TRBJ2-5, with D perhaps TRBD2 (5 bases). The V gene lost 0 bases and the J gene lost 11 bases, with 13 bases spanning the gap. The germline gives CDR1 SGHNT, CDR2 YENEEA. This CDR3 comprises 13 residues. CDR3 DNA sequence: TGTGCCAGCAGCTTAGAACGCCAAGGCGGGCAGTACTTC. It is translated as CASSLERQGGQYF.

In its sample, this clonotype was seen a few times. The genes are TRBV5-1 and TRBJ2-1, with 8 nucleotides matching TRBD1. V was pared by 4 bases and J by 5 bases, with 5 bases of the junction left unmatched. This CDR3 has 14 residues. CDR1 and CDR2 from the germline V gene are SGHRS and YFSETQ. CDR3 loop: CASSLGQDNNEQFF. DNA of the CDR3: TGCGCCAGCAGCCTGGGACAGGATAACAATGAGCAGTTCTTC.

This clonotype was counted at least ten times. The V call is TRBV28, the J call TRBJ2-1; 10 nucleotides match TRBD2. Germline V lookup: CDR1 MDHEN, CDR2 SYDVKM. After removal of 6 bases from V and 8 bases from J, the junction contained 7 bases not matched to a gene. CDR3 length: 14 amino acids. CDR3 protein: CASRPGLANHEQFF. CDR3 in DNA: TGTGCCAGCAGACCGGGACTAGCGAACCATGAGCAGTTCTTC.

The V and J genes are TRBV12-3 or TRBV12-4 and TRBJ2-2; D possibly corresponds to TRBD2 (6 bases). This CDR3 comprises 16 residues. The V end lost 6 bases, the J end lost 4 bases, and 18 bases lay between the germline ends. CDR3 coding DNA: TGTGCCAGCAGGTGGGGTAGGGTGGAGGGCACCGGGGAGCTGTTTTTT. It translates to CASRWGRVEGTGELFF.

This rearrangement joins TRBV11-3 to TRBJ2-1; 7 nucleotides align to TRBD2. The trim removed 5 bases at V and 3 bases at J, leaving 10 bases unmatched. This CDR3 has 16 residues. CDR1 is SGHNT and CDR2 is YENEEA in the germline V gene. As DNA, the CDR3 is TGTGCCAGCAGCGTCAACCTAGCGGTTGGCTACAATGAGCAGTTCTTC. The encoded protein is CASSVNLAVGYNEQFF.

This chain uses TRBV5-1 with TRBJ2-7; TRBD2 matches 7 bases. This CDR3 has 14 amino acids. Trimming at V came to 4 bases and at J to 3 bases, leaving 7 bases not matched to a gene. CDR1 SGHRS and CDR2 YFSETQ come from the germline V gene. The CDR3 region has the DNA TGCGCCAGCAGCAGGGGACTACAATACTACGAGCAGTACTTC. This translates into CASSRGLQYYEQYF.

In the case of this clonotype: An end of the junction differs from the germline gene, which may be a read error. The gene calls are TRBV7-7 and TRBJ1-5; 8 bases fit TRBD1. This CDR3 contains 16 residues. The germline V gene has CDR1 SSHAT and CDR2 FNYEAQ (reference sequence). For the CDR3, the DNA is TGTGCTAGCAGCCAGGCCGACAGGGGCATTAATCAGCCCCAGCATTTT. This codes for CASSQADRGINQPQHF.

This clonotype was seen ten or more times. This sequence joins TRBV12-3 or TRBV12-4 and TRBJ2-3, with D maybe TRBD1 (6 bases). The germline V and J ends were trimmed by 5 bases and 0 bases, with 18 bases remaining between them. This CDR3 has 17 amino acids. The CDR3 protein is CASSPPWGRASTDTQYF. The CDR3 DNA reads as TGTGCCAGCAGTCCCCCGTGGGGGCGGGCTAGCACAGATACGCAGTATTTT.

The rearrangement joins TRBV9 to TRBJ1-6; perhaps TRBD1 as D (5 bases). Between the trimmed V and J ends, which lost 3 bases and 10 bases, there was a span of 11 bases. The CDR3 covers 13 residues. Germline V gene data show CDR1 as SGDLS and CDR2 as YYNGEE. The CDR3 DNA follows: TGTGCCAGCAGCGGCAGGGCAGAATCACCCCTCCACTTT. This gives the protein CASSGRAESPLHF.

The chain couples TRBV6-1 to TRBJ2-3; 7 bases are a match to TRBD1. The trim removed 6 bases at V and 2 bases at J, leaving 8 bases unmatched. The CDR3 sequence is 15 residues long. Germline loops: CDR1 MNHNS, CDR2 SASEGT. The CDR3 region is CASSLTGPDTDTQYF. In DNA, the CDR3 is TGTGCCAGCAGCCTGACAGGGCCTGACACAGATACGCAGTATTTT.

There are a few counts of this clonotype. J is TRBJ2-1 and V is TRBV5-8; 7 bases align to TRBD1. CDR1 is SGHTS and CDR2 is YDEGEE in the germline V gene. The CDR3 has 15 residues. V trimming: 3 bases; J trimming: 6 bases; junction bases outside the gene matches: 9. CDR3 bases: TGTGCCAGCAGCTATTCCGGACAGGAGTTCAATGAGCAGTTCTTC. Its translation is CASSYSGQEFNEQFF.

J is TRBJ1-4 and V is TRBV20-1, with D perhaps matching TRBD1 (5 bases). The germline gives CDR1 DFQATT, CDR2 SNEGSKA (reference sequence). This CDR3 region has 14 residues. Trimming left V 3 bases short and J 4 bases short, with 12 bases between. The DNA for the CDR3 is TGCAGTGCTAGGGGACCGCCGCTTAATGAAAAACTGTTTTTT. This translates into CSARGPPLNEKLFF.

This clonotype was counted at least ten times. The chain joins TRBV7-2 to TRBJ1-2; 9 nucleotides line up with TRBD1. CDR1 SGHTA and CDR2 FQGNSA come from the germline V gene. V lost 5 bases to trimming and J lost 5 bases; unmatched junction nucleotides: 3. The CDR3 consists of 13 residues. The CDR3 region is CASSQTGGYGYTF. For the CDR3, the DNA is TGTGCCAGCAGCCAGACAGGGGGGTATGGCTACACCTTC. The full variable domain, completed using reference TRBV7-2 and TRBJ1-2, is GAGVSQSPSNKVTEKGKDVELRCDPISGHTALYWYRQSLGQGLEFLIYFQGNSAPDKSGLPSDRFSAERTGGSVSTLTIQRTQQEDSAVYLCASSQTGGYGYTFGSGTRLTVV.

This clonotype has ten or more counts. V gene TRBV11-2 combines with J gene TRBJ1-2; D gene unclear. Looked up from germline, CDR1 is SGHAT and CDR2 is FQNNGV. The V gene lost 1 base and the J gene lost 1 base, with 7 bases spanning the gap. The CDR3 runs 14 residues. The CDR3 protein is CASSLVMVNYGYTF. CDR3 in DNA: TGTGCCAGCAGCTTAGTTATGGTTAACTATGGCTACACCTTC.

The genes are TRBV3-1 and TRBJ1-2; D not resolved. This CDR3 spans 13 amino acids. V was clipped by 3 bases and J by 4 bases, with 9 bases between them. Germline assignment: CDR1 LGHDT and CDR2 YNNKEL (reference sequence). CDR3 sequence (DNA): TGTGCCAGCAGCCATAAGGGTCGCTATGGCTACACCTTC. It codes for CASSHKGRYGYTF.

The chain has TRBV19 and TRBJ2-7; TRBD1 might be the D (6 bases). The germline V gene has CDR1 LNHDA and CDR2 SQIVND (reference sequence). The CDR3 is made up of 13 amino acids. V lost 3 bases and J lost 6, with 12 bases in between. CDR3 coding DNA: TGTGCCAGTAGTATGGGGACATATGGCGAGCAGTACTTC. Its translation: CASSMGTYGEQYF.

A few counts support this clonotype. This chain connects TRBV11-2 to TRBJ2-4; D gene unclear. Germline values: CDR1 SGHAT, CDR2 FQNNGV. This CDR3 region has 14 residues. V lost 0 bases, J lost 0 bases, and 3 bases lay in between. CDR3 nucleotide sequence: TGTGCCAGCAGCTTAGATATAGCCAAAAACATTCAGTACTTC. Translation gives CASSLDIAKNIQYF.

This clonotype was counted ten times or more. The chain carries TRBV6-2 or TRBV6-3 and TRBJ2-3; 8 bases match TRBD2. Looked up from germline, CDR1 is MNHEY and CDR2 is SVGEGT. CDR3 length equals 16 residues. J lost 1 base, V lost 2 bases, and 5 bases had no gene match. The CDR3 here is CASSYIAGRGTDTQYF. The CDR3 DNA reads as TGTGCCAGCAGTTACATAGCGGGGCGGGGCACAGATACGCAGTATTTT.

This clonotype was observed a handful of times. The J gene is TRBJ2-3, the V gene TRBV12-3 or TRBV12-4; 9 bases align to TRBD2. This CDR3 spans 14 amino acids. J lost 5 bases, V lost 7 bases, and 7 bases had no gene match. The DNA for the CDR3 is TGTGCCAGCACTAAACTAGCGGGCTTAGATACGCAGTATTTT. Protein: CASTKLAGLDTQYF.

V and J are TRBV20-1 and TRBJ1-3; D remains unclear. Deletions cut 6 bases from V and 1 base from J, with 10 bases between. This CDR3 is built from 13 residues. From germline, CDR1 is DFQATT and CDR2 SNEGSKA (reference sequence). CDR3 in amino acids: CSAFGDSGNTIYF. The CDR3 nucleotides read TGCAGTGCGTTCGGGGATTCTGGAAACACCATATATTTT.

This clonotype was observed a few times. This chain connects TRBV20-1 to TRBJ2-1; weak D call: TRBD2 (6 bases). Trimming removed 7 bases at V and 8 bases at J, with 30 bases between. The V gene's germline CDR1 is DFQATT and CDR2 SNEGSKA (reference sequence). CDR3 length: 17 amino acids. CDR3 bases: TGCAGTGTTACTACCCACGGGGTAGCGGTCACGAGCGATGAGCAGTTCTTC. It encodes CSVTTHGVAVTSDEQFF.